This T cell receptor (beta chain) appears in the sequencing data of a study of T cells after yellow fever vaccination. With V trimmed by 5 bases and J by 2 bases, 6 bases remained unmatched. This CDR3 spans 16 amino acids. Study-level findings and limits: After the booster, approximately 95% of CD4 and just over 85% of CD8 primary-response clones were re-detected.

TCRdb processed the 5' RACE reads anew with MiXCR; each CDR3 protein has one entry. Of roughly 9,800 distinct CDR3 sequences listed, more than 4% are singletons. There are many counts of this clonotype. The chain joins TRBV12-3 or TRBV12-4 to TRBJ2-7; 13 nucleotides align to TRBD2. This receptor was taken from a young man who received the YFV17D yellow fever vaccine. The sample in question was PBMCs, either bulk or a sorted T-cell subset (CD4+, CD8+, memory, or dextramer-sorted; not recorded which), obtained more than 14 days after the first yellow fever vaccination. The CDR3 DNA reads as TGTGCCAGCAGTCGCCTACTAGCGGGGGGGCCCTACGAGCAGTACTTC. Translated: CASSRLLAGGPYEQYF.